This T cell receptor beta chain derives from a study of cytomegalovirus exposure and HLA in healthy donors. Study-level findings and limits: Presence/absence analyses took donor sequencing depth as roughly uniform. A later analysis showed TCR association rates differing by HLA locus, peaking at DRB1 and lowest at HLA-C. The study put 150 to 200 TCR beta chains on its list as cytomegalovirus-associated. Links to common viral pathogens appeared, in a later analysis, for several of the most significant clusters.

13 Jbeta primers and 60 Vbeta primers were used for the PCR. Sequencing was performed with immunoSEQ multiplex PCR; in TCRdb, only in-frame clones are kept and a portion is missing. This sample carries fewer than 200,000 clones, 65% to 80% of them seen once, and the ten largest clones take around 4%. The length of the CDR3 is 16 residues. The V gene lost 2 bases and the J gene lost 0 bases, with 13 bases spanning the gap. Germline V gene data show CDR1 as MDHEN and CDR2 as SYDVKM. Worth noting for this clone: Its antigen is currently unknown.

Sequencing was done on a sample of PBMCs. This clonotype was sampled from a man between 35 and 55 years old in good health and CMV-seronegative. The chain is built from TRBV28 and TRBJ1-2, with a possible D match to TRBD1 (5 bases). The chain's CDR3 is CASSLTARQTNYGYTF. The CDR3 bases are TGTGCCAGCAGTTTAACGGCCCGACAGACTAACTATGGCTACACCTTC.